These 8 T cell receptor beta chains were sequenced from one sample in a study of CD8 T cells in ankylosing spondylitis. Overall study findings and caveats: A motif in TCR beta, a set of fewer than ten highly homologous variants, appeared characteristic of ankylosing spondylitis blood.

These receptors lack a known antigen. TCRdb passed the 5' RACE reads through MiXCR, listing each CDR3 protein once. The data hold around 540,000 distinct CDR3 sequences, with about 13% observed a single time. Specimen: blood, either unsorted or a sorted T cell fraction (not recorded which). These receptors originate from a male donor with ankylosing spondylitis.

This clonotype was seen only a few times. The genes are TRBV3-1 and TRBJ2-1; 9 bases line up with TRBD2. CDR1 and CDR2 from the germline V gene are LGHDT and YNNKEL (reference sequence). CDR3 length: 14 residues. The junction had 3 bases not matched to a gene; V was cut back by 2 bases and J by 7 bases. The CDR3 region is CASSQLGLANEQFF. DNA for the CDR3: TGTGCCAGCAGCCAACTAGGACTAGCGAATGAGCAGTTCTTC.

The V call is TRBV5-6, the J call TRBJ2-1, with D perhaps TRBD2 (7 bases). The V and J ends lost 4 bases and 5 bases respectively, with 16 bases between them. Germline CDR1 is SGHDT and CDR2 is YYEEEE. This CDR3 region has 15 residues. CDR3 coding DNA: TGTGCCAGCAGCCTAAGGGGGGGTACCCACAATGAGCAGTTCTTC. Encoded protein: CASSLRGGTHNEQFF.

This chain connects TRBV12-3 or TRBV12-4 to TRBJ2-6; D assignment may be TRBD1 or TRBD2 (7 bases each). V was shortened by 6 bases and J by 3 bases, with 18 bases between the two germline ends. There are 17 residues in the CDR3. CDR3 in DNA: TGTGCCAGCAGCCCTGGGTCCAGGGGGGGTGGGGCCAACGTCCTGACTTTC. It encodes CASSPGSRGGGANVLTF.

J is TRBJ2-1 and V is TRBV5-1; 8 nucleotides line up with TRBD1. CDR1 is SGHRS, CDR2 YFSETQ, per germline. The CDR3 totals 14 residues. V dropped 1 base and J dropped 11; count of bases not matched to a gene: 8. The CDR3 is CASSLTPGQDQQFF. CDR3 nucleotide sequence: TGCGCCAGCAGCTTGACTCCGGGACAGGATCAGCAGTTCTTC.

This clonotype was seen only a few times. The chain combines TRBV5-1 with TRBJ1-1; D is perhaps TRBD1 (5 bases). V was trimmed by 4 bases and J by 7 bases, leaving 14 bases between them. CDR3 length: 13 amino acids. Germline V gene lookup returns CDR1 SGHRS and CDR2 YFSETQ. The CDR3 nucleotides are TGCGCCAGCAGCCGGGACGGAGTAATTGAAGCTTTCTTT. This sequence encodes CASSRDGVIEAFF.

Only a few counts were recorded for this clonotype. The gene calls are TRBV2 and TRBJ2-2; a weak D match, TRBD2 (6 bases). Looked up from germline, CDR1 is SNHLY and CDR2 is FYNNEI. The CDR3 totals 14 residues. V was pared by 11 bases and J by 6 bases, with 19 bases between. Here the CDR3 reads CAVDHGGAAGELFF. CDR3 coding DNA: TGTGCCGTCGATCACGGAGGGGCCGCCGGGGAGCTGTTTTTT.

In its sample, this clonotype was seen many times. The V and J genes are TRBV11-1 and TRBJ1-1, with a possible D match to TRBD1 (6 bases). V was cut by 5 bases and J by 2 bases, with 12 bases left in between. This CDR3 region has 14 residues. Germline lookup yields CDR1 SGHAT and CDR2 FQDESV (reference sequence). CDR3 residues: CASSKPDSNTEAFF. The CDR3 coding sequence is TGTGCCAGCAGCAAGCCGGACAGCAACACTGAAGCTTTCTTT.

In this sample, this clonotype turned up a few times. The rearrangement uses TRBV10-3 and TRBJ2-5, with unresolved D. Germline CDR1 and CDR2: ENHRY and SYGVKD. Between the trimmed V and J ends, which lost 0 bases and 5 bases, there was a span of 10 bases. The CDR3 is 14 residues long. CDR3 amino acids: CAISESDSLETQYF. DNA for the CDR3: TGTGCCATCAGTGAGTCAGACTCCCTTGAGACCCAGTACTTC.